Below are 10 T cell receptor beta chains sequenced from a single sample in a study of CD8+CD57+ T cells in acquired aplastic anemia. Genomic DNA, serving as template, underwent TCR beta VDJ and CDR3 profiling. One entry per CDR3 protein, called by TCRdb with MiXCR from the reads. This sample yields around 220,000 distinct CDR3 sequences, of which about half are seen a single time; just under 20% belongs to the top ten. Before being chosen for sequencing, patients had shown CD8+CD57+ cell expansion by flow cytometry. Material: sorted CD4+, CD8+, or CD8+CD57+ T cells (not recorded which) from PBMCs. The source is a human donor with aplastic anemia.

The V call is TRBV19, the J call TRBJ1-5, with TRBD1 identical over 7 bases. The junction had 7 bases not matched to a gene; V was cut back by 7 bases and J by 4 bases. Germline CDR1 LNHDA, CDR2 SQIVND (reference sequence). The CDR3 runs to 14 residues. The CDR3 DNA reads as TGTGCCAGTACCGCGGGACAGATGAATCAGCCCCAGCATTTT. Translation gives CASTAGQMNQPQHF.

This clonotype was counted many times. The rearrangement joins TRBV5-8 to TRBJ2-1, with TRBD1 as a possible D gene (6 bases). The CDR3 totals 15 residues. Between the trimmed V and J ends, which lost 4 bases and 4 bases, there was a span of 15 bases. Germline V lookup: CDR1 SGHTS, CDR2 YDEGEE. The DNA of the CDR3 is TGTGCCAGCAGCCACGGGACACTCCGATACAATGAGCAGTTCTTC. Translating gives CASSHGTLRYNEQFF.

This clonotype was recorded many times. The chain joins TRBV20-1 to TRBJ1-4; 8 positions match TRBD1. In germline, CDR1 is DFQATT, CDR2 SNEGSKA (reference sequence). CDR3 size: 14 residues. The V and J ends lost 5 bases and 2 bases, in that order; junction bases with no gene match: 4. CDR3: CSAGQGNTNEKLFF. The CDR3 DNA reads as TGCAGTGCTGGACAGGGCAACACTAATGAAAAACTGTTTTTT.

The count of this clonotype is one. This CDR3 is CSAYPGQGGNQPQHF. As DNA, the CDR3 is TGCAGTGCTTACCCCGGACAGGGTGGCAATCAGCCCCAGCATTTT. The rearrangement joins TRBV20-1 to TRBJ1-5, with 8 bases fitting TRBD1. CDR3 length: 15 amino acids. CDR1 and CDR2 (germline): DFQATT, SNEGSKA (reference sequence). V was clipped by 5 bases and J by 2 bases; unmatched bases: 8.

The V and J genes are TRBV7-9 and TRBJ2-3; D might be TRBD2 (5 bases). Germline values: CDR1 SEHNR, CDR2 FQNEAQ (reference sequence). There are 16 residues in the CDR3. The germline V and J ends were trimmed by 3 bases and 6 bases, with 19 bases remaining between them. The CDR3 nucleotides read TGTGCCAGCAGCTTTACTAGGGTAAAGGCCGGGGATACGCAGTATTTT. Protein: CASSFTRVKAGDTQYF.

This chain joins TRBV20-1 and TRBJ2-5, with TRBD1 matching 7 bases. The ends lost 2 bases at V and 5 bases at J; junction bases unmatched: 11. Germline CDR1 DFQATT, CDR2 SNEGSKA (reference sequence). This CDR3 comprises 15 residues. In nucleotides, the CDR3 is TGCAGTGCTAGATCTTTAGGGGGCGCGACGGAGACCCAGTACTTC. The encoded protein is CSARSLGGATETQYF.

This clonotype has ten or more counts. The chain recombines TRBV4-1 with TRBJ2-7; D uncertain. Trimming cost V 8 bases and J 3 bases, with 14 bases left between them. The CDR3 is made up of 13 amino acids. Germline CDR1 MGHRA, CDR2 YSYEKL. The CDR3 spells CASSSALYYEQYF. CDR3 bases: TGCGCCAGCTCCTCGGCCCTTTACTACGAGCAGTACTTC.

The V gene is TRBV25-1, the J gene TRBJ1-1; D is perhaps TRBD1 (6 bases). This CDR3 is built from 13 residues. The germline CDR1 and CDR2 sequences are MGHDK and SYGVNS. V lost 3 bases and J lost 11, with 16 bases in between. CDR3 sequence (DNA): TGTGCCAGCAGTGATTTACCACAGGGTGAGGCTTTCTTT. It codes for CASSDLPQGEAFF.

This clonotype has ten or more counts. CDR3 bases: TGTGCCAGCAGTGAAGGGGGAGCAAGGTCGTATGGCTACACCTTC. Its protein product is CASSEGGARSYGYTF. The V gene is TRBV6-1, the J gene TRBJ1-2, with D uncertain. Trimming removed 1 base from V and 5 bases from J, with 14 bases in between. CDR1 is MNHNS and CDR2 is SASEGT in the germline V gene. The CDR3 consists of 15 residues.

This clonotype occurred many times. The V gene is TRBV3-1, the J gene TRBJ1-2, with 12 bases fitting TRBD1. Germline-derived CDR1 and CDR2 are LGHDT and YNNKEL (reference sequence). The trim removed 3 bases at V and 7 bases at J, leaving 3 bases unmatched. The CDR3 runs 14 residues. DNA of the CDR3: TGTGCCAGCAGCCAGGGACAGGGGGCGCCTGGCTACACCTTC. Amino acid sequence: CASSQGQGAPGYTF.